This TCR beta chain was sequenced in a study of OX40 agonist ivuxolimab in advanced cancers. Across the study: In three patients, partial responses were observed, one with hepatocellular carcinoma and two with cutaneous melanoma.

Clones were sequenced by immunoSEQ multiplex PCR, and TCRdb holds only the in-frame ones, with some missing. Counted here are approximately 97,000 clones, 85% to 90% occurring once; the ten biggest clones make up roughly 5.5%. This receptor was obtained from an adult with an advanced solid tumor such as melanoma, head and neck, liver or kidney cancer. Sequencing used CD4+ or CD8+ T cells sorted from blood, obtained in a trial of the OX40 agonist ivuxolimab.

The CDR3 region is CASSQDSAGNSPLHF. The DNA of the CDR3 is TGCGCCAGCAGCCAAGACAGCGCTGGAAATTCACCCCTCCACTTT. The rearrangement joins TRBV4-3 to TRBJ1-6, with no clear D. The CDR3 has 15 residues. The germline gives CDR1 LGHNA, CDR2 YSLEER. Trimming shortened V by 0 bases and J by 7 bases, and 10 bases separated the two germline ends.